The clone carrying this TCR beta chain was seen only once. Antigen specificity is unknown. The CDR3 length is 15 residues. Trimming took 4 bases from V and 6 from J, leaving 18 bases between them. Germline-derived CDR1 and CDR2 are LGHNA and YNFKEQ. This entry is derived from a study of blood T cells in healthy people across ages. Study outcomes and limitations: Researchers judged that diversity estimates from one million T cells fell short of true values.

In terms of origin and age, donors were healthy Caucasian individuals from Russia aged roughly 6 to 90. They isolated at least 6.5 million PBMCs from each sample. Alongside a J-beta primer mix, a sample-barcoded 5' primer served in a second PCR lasting about 6 to 12 cycles. Using its own MiXCR run on the 5' RACE reads, TCRdb lists one record per CDR3 protein. The table shows about 680,000 distinct CDR3 sequences, with 49% occurring only once. This receptor was obtained from a woman in her fifties or sixties in good health. The sample taken for sequencing was blood. The chain couples TRBV4-2 to TRBJ1-2; D might be TRBD1 (5 bases). This CDR3 is CASSPNGVRENGYTF. The DNA of the CDR3 is TGTGCCAGCAGCCCCAATGGGGTCAGGGAAAATGGCTACACCTTC.